This TCR beta chain was identified in a study of T cell clonality in common variable immunodeficiency. General study findings and limits: Reportedly, TCR beta sequences from common variable immunodeficiency showed fewer deletions and N-nucleotide insertions.

The assay was immunoSEQ multiplex PCR, and TCRdb's table has in-frame clones only and misses some. The sample holds approximately 34,000 clones, and no clone turns up only once. Losses at the gene ends were 6 bases for V and 8 bases for J; bases not matched to a gene: 10. Germline values: CDR1 SNHLY, CDR2 FYNNEI. The CDR3 is 15 residues long. This clone was observed at least ten times. Its antigen is currently unknown. The read stops 3 residues short of the end of the CDR3; the missing end is completed from the germline J gene. Blood samples were heparinized, roughly 4.5 to 8.5 ml per donor. Sequenced input: peripheral blood mononuclear cells. The chain carries TRBV2 and TRBJ2-1; 10 bases agree with TRBD2. The TCR sequence derives from a person aged 18-69 years in good health. The covered CDR3 bases are TGTGCCAGCAGGCCTCGACTAGCGGGTCGGGATGAG. Its translation is CASRPRLAGRDE. The CDR3 in full is CASRPRLAGRDEQFF.